This T cell receptor (beta chain) is from a study of brain metastases from non-small cell lung cancer. To note about this clone: Its matching antigen is unknown.

Some clones are missing from TCRdb's copy, which holds only in-frame ones; the method was immunoSEQ multiplex PCR. In the table there are 1,000 to 1,500 clones, approximately 76% of which are singletons. General study findings and limits: Brain metastases shared most TCR repertoire with primaries, with sparse T cells. Brain metastases had lower T-cell infiltration than primary tumors.

The sample comprised tissue from a brain metastasis. The sequence was collected from a donor aged 40 or older with non-small cell lung cancer.

DNA of the CDR3: TGTGCCAGCAGTTACGTAACCCTAGGTAAGACAGATACGCAGTATTTT. This encodes CASSYVTLGKTDTQYF. The rearrangement uses TRBV28 and TRBJ2-3; D gene uncertain. CDR3 size: 16 residues. Germline values: CDR1 MDHEN, CDR2 SYDVKM. V lost 4 bases to trimming and J lost 3 bases, with 17 bases between them.